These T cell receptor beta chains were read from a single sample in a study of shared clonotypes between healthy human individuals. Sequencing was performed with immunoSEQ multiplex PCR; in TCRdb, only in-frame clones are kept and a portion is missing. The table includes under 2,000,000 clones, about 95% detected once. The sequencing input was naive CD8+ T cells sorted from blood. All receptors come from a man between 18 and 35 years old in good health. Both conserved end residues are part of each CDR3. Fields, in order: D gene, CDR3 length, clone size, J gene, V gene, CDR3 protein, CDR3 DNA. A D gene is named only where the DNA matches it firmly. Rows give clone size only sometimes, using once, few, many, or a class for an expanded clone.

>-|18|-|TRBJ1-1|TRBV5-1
CASSPVPTQWTVNTEAFF
TGCGCCAGCAGCCCGGTTCCGACCCAATGGACAGTGAACACTGAAGCTTTCTTT
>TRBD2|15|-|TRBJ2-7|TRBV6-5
CASSYTLGLAIEQYF
TGTGCCAGCAGTTACACCCTCGGACTAGCCATCGAGCAGTACTTC
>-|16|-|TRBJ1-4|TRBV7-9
CASSLGEGHLDEKLFF
TGTGCCAGCAGCTTAGGAGAGGGTCATCTGGATGAAAAACTGTTTTTT
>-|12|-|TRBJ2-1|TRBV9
CASSVLWDEQFF
TGTGCCAGCAGCGTTCTTTGGGATGAGCAGTTCTTC
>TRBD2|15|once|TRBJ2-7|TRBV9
CASSEGGTSDYEQYF
TGTGCCAGCAGCGAAGGTGGGACTAGCGACTACGAGCAGTACTTC
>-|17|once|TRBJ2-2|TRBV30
CAWSVRGRPRDTGELFF
TGTGCCTGGAGTGTACGGGGCCGCCCCCGCGACACCGGGGAGCTGTTTTTT
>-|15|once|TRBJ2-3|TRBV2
CASSEGQASTDTQYF
TGTGCCAGCAGTGAGGGACAAGCAAGCACAGATACGCAGTATTTT
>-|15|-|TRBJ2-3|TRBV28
CASNPLGLDADTQYF
TGTGCCAGCAACCCATTAGGTCTGGACGCAGATACGCAGTATTTT
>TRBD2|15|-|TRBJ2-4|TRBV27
CASSLSPGLADIQYF
TGTGCCAGCAGTTTATCGCCGGGACTAGCTGACATTCAGTACTTC
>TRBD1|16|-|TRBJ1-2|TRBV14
CASSDTDRALSYGYTF
TGTGCCAGCAGCGACACTGACAGGGCTCTTAGCTATGGCTACACCTTC
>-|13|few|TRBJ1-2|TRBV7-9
CASSLTVPYGYTF
TGTGCCAGCAGCTTAACTGTCCCGTATGGCTACACCTTC
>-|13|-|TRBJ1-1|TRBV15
CATSRDNPSEAFF
TGTGCCACCAGCAGAGATAACCCCTCTGAAGCTTTCTTT
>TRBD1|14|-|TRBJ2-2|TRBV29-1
CSGTGTGASGELFF
TGCAGCGGGACCGGGACAGGGGCATCCGGGGAGCTGTTTTTT
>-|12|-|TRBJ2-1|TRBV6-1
CASSDQLNEQFF
TGTGCCAGCAGTGACCAGCTAAATGAGCAGTTCTTC
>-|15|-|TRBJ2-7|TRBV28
CASSLKGEASYEQYF
TGTGCCAGCAGTTTAAAAGGGGAAGCCTCCTACGAGCAGTACTTC
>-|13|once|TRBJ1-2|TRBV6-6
CASSYGVYYGYTF
TGTGCCAGCAGTTACGGAGTTTACTATGGCTACACCTTC
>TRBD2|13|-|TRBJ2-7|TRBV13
CASSDQRGGEQYF
TGTGCCAGCAGCGACCAGCGGGGGGGCGAGCAGTACTTC
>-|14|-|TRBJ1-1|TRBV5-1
CASSWLRGDTEAFF
TGCGCCAGCAGCTGGCTTCGGGGGGACACTGAAGCTTTCTTT
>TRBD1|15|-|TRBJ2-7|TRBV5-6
CASSWEGQGDYEQYF
TGTGCCAGCAGCTGGGAGGGACAGGGGGACTACGAGCAGTACTTC
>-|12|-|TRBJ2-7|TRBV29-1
CSVVLGTYEQYF
TGCAGCGTTGTGCTGGGGACCTACGAGCAGTACTTC
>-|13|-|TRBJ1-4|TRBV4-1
CASSHETDEKLFF
TGCGCCAGCAGCCATGAAACAGATGAAAAACTGTTTTTT
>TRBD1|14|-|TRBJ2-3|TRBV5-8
CASSAGQGADTQYF
TGTGCCAGCAGCGCGGGACAGGGAGCAGATACGCAGTATTTT
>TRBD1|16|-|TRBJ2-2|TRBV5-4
CASSPQDRGDTGELFF
TGTGCCAGCAGCCCCCAGGACAGGGGCGACACCGGGGAGCTGTTTTTT
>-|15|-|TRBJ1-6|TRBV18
CASSSESSYNSPLHF
TGTGCCAGCTCATCGGAGAGCTCCTATAATTCACCCCTCCACTTT
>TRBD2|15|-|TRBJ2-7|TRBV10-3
CAIGELAGAGSEQYF
TGTGCCATCGGAGAGCTAGCGGGAGCGGGAAGCGAGCAGTACTTC